Detailed here is one T cell receptor (beta chain). Its antigen is still unknown. This entry comes from a study of T cells in Graves' hyperthyroidism and ophthalmopathy. General observations from the study: Ophthalmopathy and stable hyperthyroidism were separated by a 13 V-J model. A median about 6.2 months before onset, the model predicted ophthalmopathy.

RNA transcripts provided the source from which TCR beta CDR3 regions were amplified. A first-round RT-PCR of the TCR CDR3 used the HTBI primer set. MiXCR, applied by TCRdb to the multiplex PCR reads, yields one record per CDR3 protein. The table lists about 610,000 distinct CDR3 sequences, 46% of them singletons. Germline V lookup: CDR1 SQVTM, CDR2 ANQGSEA. V lost 5 bases and J lost 6, with 14 bases in between. CDR3 length equals 12 residues. Diagnosis rested on symptoms, serum thyroxine and TRAb, thyroid ultrasound, and orbital computed tomography. The sequence was collected from a woman aged 18-35 years with Graves' hyperthyroidism. The sample was peripheral blood or thyroid tissue (not recorded which). The chain carries TRBV29-1 and TRBJ2-7; no clear D. CDR3 nucleotide sequence: TGCAGCGTTAGTATGGGCTTTGGCGAGCAGTACTTC. Residues: CSVSMGFGEQYF.